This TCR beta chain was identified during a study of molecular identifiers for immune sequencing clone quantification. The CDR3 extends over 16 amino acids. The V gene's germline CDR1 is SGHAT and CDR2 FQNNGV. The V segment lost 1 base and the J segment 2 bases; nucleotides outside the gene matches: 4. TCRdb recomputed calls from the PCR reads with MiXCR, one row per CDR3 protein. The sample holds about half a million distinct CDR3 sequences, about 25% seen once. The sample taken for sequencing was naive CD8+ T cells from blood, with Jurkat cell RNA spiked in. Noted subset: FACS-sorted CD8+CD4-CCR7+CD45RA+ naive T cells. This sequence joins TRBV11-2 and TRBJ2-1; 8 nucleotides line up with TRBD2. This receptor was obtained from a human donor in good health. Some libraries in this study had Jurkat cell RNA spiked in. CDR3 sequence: CASSLVAGGAYNEQFF. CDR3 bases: TGTGCCAGCAGCTTAGTGGCCGGGGGGGCCTACAATGAGCAGTTCTTC.